This T cell receptor beta chain derives from a study of tumor and adjacent non-tumor tissue in lung cancer. RNA was extracted from bulk tissue without any cell sorting. Distant lung tissue was collected more than 3 cm away from the tumor edge. Chemotherapy-naive patients with new lung cancer underwent thoracic surgery in China, August–November 2014. The library came from three nested PCR rounds adapted from ARM-PCR protocols. A single record per CDR3 protein comes from TCRdb applying MiXCR to the multiplex PCR reads. The sample consists of over 100,000 distinct CDR3 sequences, 62% of them appearing once. J lost 11 bases, V lost 0 bases, and 13 bases had no gene match. In germline, CDR1 is MNHEY, CDR2 SVGEGT. The length of the CDR3 is 16 residues. Regarding the study as a whole: Higher tumor TCR diversity was associated with shorter survival. Tumor repertoires had a smaller top 100 clone share than normal lung.

About this clonotype itself: The antigen is undetermined.

The sample consisted of distant non-tumor lung tissue. The V call is TRBV6-2 or TRBV6-3, the J call TRBJ2-1; TRBD2 aligns across 7 bases. This TCR came from a man aged 55-75 years with non-small cell lung cancer. CDR3 region: CASSYSFHREVYKQFF. CDR3 bases: TGTGCCAGCAGTTACTCTTTTCACCGGGAGGTCTATAAGCAGTTCTTC.